This T cell receptor beta chain was captured by sequencing in a study of T cell responses to AZD1222 COVID-19 vaccine. General study results and limits: White British people made up most donors, females outnumbered males, and clonal diversity was possibly underestimated.

Produced via immunoSEQ multiplex PCR; TCRdb's table is partial and in-frame only. This table holds 120,000 to 150,000 clones, under 95% found once. As concerns this clone: The antigen remains unidentified.

The clonotype originates from an adult in good health. This specimen consisted of peripheral blood, obtained on day 0 of AZD1222 vaccination.

The CDR3 protein is CASSLPFGSNYGYTF. The DNA of the CDR3 is TGTGCCAGCAGCTTACCTTTTGGGTCCAACTATGGCTACACCTTC. This chain connects TRBV7-9 to TRBJ1-2; D ambiguous. The length of the CDR3 is 15 residues. V lost 2 bases, J lost 2 bases, and 12 bases lay in between. Germline CDR1 reads SEHNR; CDR2 reads FQNEAQ (reference sequence).